Listed here is a single T cell receptor (beta chain). This clonotype was counted at least ten times. What this receptor recognizes is not known. Base qualities are missing; no much larger clone stands one base away. The sample was run on an Illumina HiSeq 2500. Quantitative 5'-RACE with molecular barcodes was used to prepare TCR beta libraries. Per the original workflow: A new computational method, built on a probabilistic model of VDJ rearrangement, was used to identify disease-linked TCR variants. Clones were called with MiXCR by TCRdb after fastp trimmed the public reads at Q25, and only in-frame beta chains were retained. Each CDR3 protein gets just one entry, which takes the most common genes and DNA from the rows behind it. These V and J calls derive from TCRdb rather than the authors' analysis. The sample has about 320,000 distinct CDR3 sequences on record, approximately 10% of them singletons. The ten most abundant clones make up roughly 9.5% of the sample.

The data were obtained in a study of CD8 T cells in ankylosing spondylitis (TCRdb year 2017). Context from the whole study: The study set out to find disease-linked TCR variants by profiling T cell receptor beta repertoires in ankylosing spondylitis patients and healthy donors. The whole study cohort included 85 to 120 healthy donors and about two dozen ankylosing spondylitis patients. Peripheral blood was sampled, and synovial fluid was additionally collected from ankylosing spondylitis patients.

At the junction V is shortened by 4 bases and J by 10 bases, with 14 bases in between. The germline V gene gives CDR1 as SGHVS and CDR2 as FNYEAQ. From cysteine to phenylalanine, the CDR3 is 13 amino acids long. Solely the CDR3 DNA is kept, with 39 bases framed from the first base. Overall study outcomes, separate from this receptor: A TCR beta motif of several highly homologous amino acid variants appeared characteristic of blood from ankylosing spondylitis patients. According to the report, matched synovial fluid samples from ankylosing spondylitis patients were significantly enriched for the disease-linked clones. Some TCR beta motif variants had previously been reported in synovial fluid and blood of reactive arthritis patients, which suggested common disease-initiation mechanisms. In peripheral blood, the disease-linked clones were found at relatively low frequencies and had a CD8+ phenotype.

This clonotype originated in a female donor with ankylosing spondylitis or in good health (not recorded which). Recombination linked TRBV7-6 to TRBJ2-1, with an unclear D gene assignment. The specimen was blood, either unsorted or a sorted T cell fraction (not recorded which). The CDR3 region: CASSSPMVGEQFF. In nucleotide form, the sequence is TGTGCCAGCAGCTCCCCAATGGTAGGGGAGCAGTTCTTC.